This section outlines one T cell receptor (beta chain) sequence together with its context. No cognate antigen has been identified for it. The sequencer was a NextSeq 550. A Human TCR Profiling Kit was used to prepare UMI-labeled 5' RACE TCRbeta libraries. Every TCRbeta library was prepared in parallel, with the same number of PCR cycles used for all of the libraries. The published analysis was carried out like this. Each TCRbeta library contained between roughly 2,900 and 18,000 functional CDR3beta clonotypes. UMI extraction and consensus assembly used MIGEC 1.2.9, requiring at least three reads per UMI. In-frame CDR3beta repertoires were extracted with MiXCR 3.0.3. Diversity metrics were computed in VDJtools 1.2.1 after downsampling each sample to 42,000 randomly selected UMIs. Repertoire overlap metrics D, R and F2 were calculated in VDJtools for the top 3,000 clones of each sample pair. TCRdb reprocessed the reads, and each CDR3 protein sequence is entered once, without DNA. The authors' filters were not applied to this entry. This sample's records show fewer than 20,000 distinct CDR3 sequences. Of the sample, 4.5% to 6% falls within the top ten clones.

The germline V gene (reference sequence) gives CDR1 as SEHNR and CDR2 as FQNEAQ. Measured from the cysteine to the phenylalanine, the CDR3 is 13 residues long. DNA is not recorded here. CCR7+ PD-1- TIGIT- cells were classified as stem-like memory CD8+ T cells (TSTEM). Density gradient separation was used to isolate peripheral blood mononuclear cells from healthy donor buffy coats. In the study, total CD8+ T cells were enriched by negative magnetic separation with EasySep or MojoSort CD8+ T cell isolation kits. An RNeasy Mini Kit was used to extract total RNA from duplicate vials of over 130,000 sorted CD8+ T cells per subset. PBMCs were used either fresh or after being cryopreserved in fetal bovine serum containing around 9.4% DMSO. CD8+ T cell subsets were sorted to purity by fluorescence-activated cell sorting on a FACSAria III. These data are taken from a study of human CD8 memory T cell subsets (TCRdb year 2020). In the study overall: To assess how stem-like (TSTEM), progenitor exhausted-like (TPEX) and effector memory CD8+ T cell subsets are clonally related, the TCRbeta repertoires of these three subsets were compared. TCRbeta repertoires were obtained from a handful of donors, each contributing TSTEM, TPEX and effector memory subsets.

Broad study findings and their caveats: Although both stem-like subsets shared clonotypes with effector memory cells, the overlap between TSTEM and TPEX repertoires was minimal, suggesting distinct antigen spectra for the TSTEM and TPEX subsets. Based on Chao1 estimates, TSTEM subsets appeared to have greater repertoire diversity than TPEX subsets, which could potentially reflect a broader range of specificities. Only TCRbeta chains were sequenced, and repertoire comparisons were based on 5 to 7 donors, with testing performed by paired t-tests and Bonferroni correction. Normalized Shannon-Wiener diversity was similarly high in the TSTEM and TPEX subsets, while the effector memory subsets were comparatively less diverse.

This TCR came from a human donor in good health. The sequenced sample was CD8+ stem-like memory T cells (TSCM and TCM) sorted from PBMCs. Explained via the paper, the cell subset or site label denotes: stem-like memory CD8 T cells (TSTEM), CCR7+ PD-1- TIGIT-. The chain is assembled from TRBV7-9 and TRBJ2-1. The CDR3 corresponds to CASSLATHNEQFF.